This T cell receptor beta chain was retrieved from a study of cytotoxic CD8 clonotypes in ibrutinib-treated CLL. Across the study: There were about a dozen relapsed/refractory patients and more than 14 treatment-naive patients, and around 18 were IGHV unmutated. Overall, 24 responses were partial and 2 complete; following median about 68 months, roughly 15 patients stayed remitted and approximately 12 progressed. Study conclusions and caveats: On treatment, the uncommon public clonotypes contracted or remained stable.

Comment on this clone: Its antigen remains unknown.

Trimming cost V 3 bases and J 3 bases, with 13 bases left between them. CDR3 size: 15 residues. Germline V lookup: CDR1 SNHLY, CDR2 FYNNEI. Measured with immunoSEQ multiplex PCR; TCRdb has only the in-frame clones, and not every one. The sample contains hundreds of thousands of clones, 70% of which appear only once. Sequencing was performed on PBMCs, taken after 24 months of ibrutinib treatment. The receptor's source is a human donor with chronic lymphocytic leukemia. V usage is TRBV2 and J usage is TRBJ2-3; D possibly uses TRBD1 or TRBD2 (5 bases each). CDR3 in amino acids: CASSEQLAGTDTQYF. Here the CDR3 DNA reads TGTGCCAGCAGTGAGCAGCTAGCAGGGACAGATACGCAGTATTTT. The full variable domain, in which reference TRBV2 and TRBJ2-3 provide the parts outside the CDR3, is EPEVTQTPSHQVTQMGQEVILRCVPISNHLYFYWYRQILGQKVEFLVSFYNNEISEKSEIFDDQFSVERPDGSNFTLKIRSTKLEDSAMYFCASSEQLAGTDTQYFGPGTRLTVL.